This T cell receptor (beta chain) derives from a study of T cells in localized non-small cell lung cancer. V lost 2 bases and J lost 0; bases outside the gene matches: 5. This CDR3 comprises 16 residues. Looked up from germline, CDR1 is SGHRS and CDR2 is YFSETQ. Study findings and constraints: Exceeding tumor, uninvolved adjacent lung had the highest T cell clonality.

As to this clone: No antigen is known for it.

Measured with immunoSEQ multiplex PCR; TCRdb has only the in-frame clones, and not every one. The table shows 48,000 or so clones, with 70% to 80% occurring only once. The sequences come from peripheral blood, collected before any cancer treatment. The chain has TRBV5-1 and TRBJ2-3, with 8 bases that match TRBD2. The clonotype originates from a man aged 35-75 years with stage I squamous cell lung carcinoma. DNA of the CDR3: TGCGCCAGCAGCTTCTCACTAGCGGCAAGCACAGATACGCAGTATTTT. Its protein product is CASSFSLAASTDTQYF.